Following are 15 T cell receptor beta chains from one sample sequenced in a study of blood T cell repertoires in COVID-19. Some clones are missing from TCRdb's copy, which holds only in-frame ones; the method was immunoSEQ multiplex PCR. The table includes approximately 280,000 clones, around 89% detected once. The sequencing sample was made of peripheral blood. These receptors were obtained from a man between 40 and 49 years old with acute or convalescent COVID-19.

V gene TRBV18 combines with J gene TRBJ1-1; the D is unclear. The V gene lost 7 bases and the J gene lost 5 bases, with 14 bases spanning the gap. Germline V gene data show CDR1 as KGHSH and CDR2 as LQKENI. This CDR3 has 13 amino acids. CDR3 DNA: TGTGCCAGCTTAGACTCCTATAAGACTGAAGCTTTCTTT. It encodes CASLDSYKTEAFF.

The gene calls are TRBV3-1 (or the pseudogene TRBV3-2) and TRBJ1-2; D remains unclear. This CDR3 comprises 13 residues. Germline CDR1 LGHDT, CDR2 YNNKEL (reference sequence). Trimming pared 1 base from V and 5 bases from J, leaving 8 bases between. CDR3 residues: CASSQVTRYGYTF. In nucleotides, the CDR3 is TGTGCCAGCAGCCAAGTCACCAGGTATGGCTACACCTTC.

This clone has only one observation. The chain joins TRBV6-6 to TRBJ1-2; 8 bases map to TRBD1. Germline V gene sequence: CDR1 MNHNY, CDR2 SVGAGI (reference sequence). The J segment lost 3 bases and the V segment lost 7 bases, leaving 7 bases of the junction unmatched. The CDR3 covers 14 residues. CDR3 sequence (DNA): TGTGCCAGCACCAATCACAGGGGGGACTATGGCTACACCTTC. It encodes CASTNHRGDYGYTF.

This clone was counted a single time. The identical CDR3 is also encoded by other nucleotide sequences in the sample. The V and J genes are TRBV19 and TRBJ2-7; 8 bases align to TRBD1. V dropped 3 bases and J dropped 4; count of bases not matched to a gene: 5. The CDR3 loop spans 14 amino acids. The germline CDR1 and CDR2 sequences are LNHDA and SQIVND (reference sequence). DNA for the CDR3: TGTGCCAGTAGTATTGGCCAGGGGGCTTACGAGCAGTACTTC. Residues: CASSIGQGAYEQYF.

The chain links TRBV5-6 to TRBJ1-3, with 12 nucleotides matching TRBD1. With 4 bases clipped from V and 3 bases from J, the junction kept 5 bases outside the gene matches. This CDR3 contains 16 residues. From germline, CDR1 is SGHDT and CDR2 YYEEEE. The CDR3 protein is CASSPGQGARGNTIYF. The CDR3, as DNA: TGTGCCAGCAGCCCGGGACAGGGGGCTCGTGGAAACACCATATATTTT.

The chain joins TRBV4-1 to TRBJ2-2, with D possibly TRBD1 on 6 matching bases. Germline CDR1 MGHRA, CDR2 YSYEKL. The CDR3 has 17 residues. Trimming took 2 bases from V and 3 from J, leaving 16 bases between them. This CDR3 is CASSQLGQKVDTGELFF. The CDR3 DNA reads as TGCGCCAGCAGCCAACTCGGACAGAAGGTGGACACCGGGGAGCTGTTTTTT.

V gene TRBV6-5 combines with J gene TRBJ1-1; 8 bases fit TRBD1. Germline CDR1 MNHEY, CDR2 SVGAGI. Germline trimming cut 6 bases from V and 0 bases from J; bases unmatched to any gene: 6. CDR3 size: 15 residues. In nucleotides, the CDR3 is TGTGCCAGCAGCGACAGGGGTTTACTGAACACTGAAGCTTTCTTT. Translated: CASSDRGLLNTEAFF.

V is TRBV6-1 and J is TRBJ2-2, with a weak D call TRBD2 (6 bases). Trimming pared 3 bases from V and 4 bases from J, leaving 18 bases between. The CDR3 totals 17 residues. CDR1 is MNHNS, CDR2 SASEGT, per germline. The DNA for the CDR3 is TGTGCCAGCAGTGAGGTTCTCGGGGGAGAGGTCACCGGGGAGCTGTTTTTT. Protein product: CASSEVLGGEVTGELFF.

The chain carries TRBV11-2 and TRBJ2-3, with 13 bases lining up with TRBD2. Unmatched junction bases numbered 4, after V lost 1 base and J lost 0 bases. Germline V lookup: CDR1 SGHAT, CDR2 FQNNGV. This CDR3 spans 18 amino acids. The DNA of the CDR3 is TGTGCCAGCAGCTTAGGGACTAGCGGGGGAGCTAGCACAGATACGCAGTATTTT. It codes for CASSLGTSGGASTDTQYF.

The rearrangement uses TRBV3-1 (or the pseudogene TRBV3-2) and TRBJ1-2; TRBD1 matches 7 bases. The CDR3 extends over 14 amino acids. Germline CDR1 LGHDT, CDR2 YNNKEL (reference sequence). V was clipped by 2 bases and J by 8 bases; unmatched bases: 8. The CDR3 nucleotides are TGTGCCAGCAGCCAATTTACAGGGGTTTTAGGCTACACCTTC. Its protein product is CASSQFTGVLGYTF.

The chain couples TRBV9 to TRBJ2-1; 8 bases match TRBD2. The ends lost 2 bases at V and 4 bases at J; junction bases unmatched: 8. The CDR3 is 16 amino acids. Germline CDR1 SGDLS, CDR2 YYNGEE. CDR3 sequence reads: CASSVGLGGGYNEQFF. CDR3 nucleotide sequence: TGTGCCAGCAGCGTTGGGCTGGGCGGGGGGTACAATGAGCAGTTCTTC.

The V and J genes are TRBV11-2 and TRBJ1-1, with TRBD1 matching 7 bases. CDR3 length: 12 amino acids. Germline V CDR1 and CDR2: SGHAT, FQNNGV. V dropped 5 bases and J dropped 10; count of bases not matched to a gene: 7. This CDR3 reads CASSRQGIRAFF. The DNA of the CDR3 is TGTGCCAGCAGCCGACAGGGAATTAGAGCTTTCTTT.

The V call is TRBV9, the J call TRBJ1-2; D is unresolved. The V end lost 3 bases, the J end lost 3 bases, and 12 bases lay between the germline ends. Germline CDR1 and CDR2: SGDLS and YYNGEE. CDR3 length equals 14 residues. This CDR3 reads CASSGLGDDYGYTF. As DNA, the CDR3 is TGTGCCAGCAGCGGGTTGGGAGATGACTATGGCTACACCTTC.

This chain links TRBV9 with TRBJ2-6; 12 bases line up with TRBD1. The junction had 8 bases not matched to a gene; V was cut back by 4 bases and J by 3 bases. The CDR3 length is 18 residues. Germline V gene sequence: CDR1 SGDLS, CDR2 YYNGEE. The CDR3 sequence: CASSPKGQGAIGANVLTF. CDR3 coding DNA: TGTGCCAGCAGCCCGAAGGGACAGGGGGCAATTGGGGCCAACGTCCTGACTTTC.

The V call is TRBV7-6, the J call TRBJ2-1, with TRBD1 identical over 10 bases. Germline lookup yields CDR1 SGHVS and CDR2 FNYEAQ. The J segment lost 2 bases and the V segment lost 5 bases, leaving 3 bases of the junction unmatched. The CDR3 sequence is 15 residues long. The CDR3 region is CASSLGQGTYNEQFF. The CDR3 DNA reads TGTGCCAGCAGCCTGGGACAGGGGACCTACAATGAGCAGTTCTTC.